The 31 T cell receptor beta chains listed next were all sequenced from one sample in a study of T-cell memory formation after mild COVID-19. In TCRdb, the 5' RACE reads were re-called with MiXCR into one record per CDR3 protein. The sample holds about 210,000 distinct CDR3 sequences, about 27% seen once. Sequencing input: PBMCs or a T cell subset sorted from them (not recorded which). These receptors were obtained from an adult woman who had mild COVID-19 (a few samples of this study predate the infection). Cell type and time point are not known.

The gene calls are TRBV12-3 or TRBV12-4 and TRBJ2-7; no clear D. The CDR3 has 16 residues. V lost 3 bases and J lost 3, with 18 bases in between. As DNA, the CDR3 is TGTGCCAGCAGTTTGAATTTTGGTGGCAGGAACTACGAGCAGTACTTC. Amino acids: CASSLNFGGRNYEQYF.

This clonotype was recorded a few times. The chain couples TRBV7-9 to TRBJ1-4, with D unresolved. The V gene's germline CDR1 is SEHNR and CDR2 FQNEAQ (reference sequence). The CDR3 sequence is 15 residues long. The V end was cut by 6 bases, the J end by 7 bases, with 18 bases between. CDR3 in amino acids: CASSYRKGPVEKLFF. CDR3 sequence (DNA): TGTGCCAGCAGTTATCGTAAAGGGCCAGTTGAAAAACTGTTTTTT.

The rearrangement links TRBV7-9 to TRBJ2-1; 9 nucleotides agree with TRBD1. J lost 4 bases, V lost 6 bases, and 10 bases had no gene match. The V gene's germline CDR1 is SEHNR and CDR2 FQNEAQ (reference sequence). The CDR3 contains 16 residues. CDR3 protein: CASSLQGDRAYNEQFF. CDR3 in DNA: TGTGCCAGCAGTCTTCAAGGGGACAGGGCTTACAATGAGCAGTTCTTC.

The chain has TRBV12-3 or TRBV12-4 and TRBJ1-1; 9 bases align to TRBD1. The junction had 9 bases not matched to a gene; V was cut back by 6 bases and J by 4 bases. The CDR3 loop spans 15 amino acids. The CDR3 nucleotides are TGTGCCAGCAGCGCAAGGGGACAGGGTCGCACTGAAGCTTTCTTT. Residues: CASSARGQGRTEAFF.

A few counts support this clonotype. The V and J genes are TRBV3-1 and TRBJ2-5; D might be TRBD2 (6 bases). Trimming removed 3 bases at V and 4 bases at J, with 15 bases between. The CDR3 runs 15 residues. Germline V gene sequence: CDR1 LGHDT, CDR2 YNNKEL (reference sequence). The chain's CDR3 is CASSQMTSKPETQYF. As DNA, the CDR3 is TGTGCCAGCAGCCAGATGACTAGTAAGCCAGAGACCCAGTACTTC.

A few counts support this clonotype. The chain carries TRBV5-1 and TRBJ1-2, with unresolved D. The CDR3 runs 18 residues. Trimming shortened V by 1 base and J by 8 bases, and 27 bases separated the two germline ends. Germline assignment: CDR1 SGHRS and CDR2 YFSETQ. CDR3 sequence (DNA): TGCGCCAGCAGCTTGAGTTTTGGCACCGGCGGCCTCGCGATGGGCTACACCTTC. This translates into CASSLSFGTGGLAMGYTF. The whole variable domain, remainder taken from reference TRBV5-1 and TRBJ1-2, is KAGVTQTPRYLIKTRGQQVTLSCSPISGHRSVSWYQQTPGQGLQFLFEYFSETQRNKGNFPGRFSGRQFSNSRSEMNVSTLELGDSALYLCASSLSFGTGGLAMGYTFGSGTRLTVV.

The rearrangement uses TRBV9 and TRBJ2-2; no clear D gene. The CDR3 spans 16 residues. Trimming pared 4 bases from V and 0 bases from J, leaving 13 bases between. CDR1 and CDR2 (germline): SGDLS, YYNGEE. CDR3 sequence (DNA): TGTGCCAGCAGCCCTCGGAGCGCGTCGAACACCGGGGAGCTGTTTTTT. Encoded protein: CASSPRSASNTGELFF.

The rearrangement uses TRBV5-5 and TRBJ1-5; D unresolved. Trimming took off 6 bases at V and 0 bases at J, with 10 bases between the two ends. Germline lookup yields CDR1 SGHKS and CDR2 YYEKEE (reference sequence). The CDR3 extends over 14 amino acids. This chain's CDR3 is CASTPEYSNQPQHF. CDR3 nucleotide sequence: TGTGCCAGCACCCCGGAGTATAGCAATCAGCCCCAGCATTTT.

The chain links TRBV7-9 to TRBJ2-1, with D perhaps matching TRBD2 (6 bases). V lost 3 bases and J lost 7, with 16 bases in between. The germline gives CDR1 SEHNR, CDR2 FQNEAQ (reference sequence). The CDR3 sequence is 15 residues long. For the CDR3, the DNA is TGTGCCAGCAGCTTCCGGGACTCCATGTGGAATGAGCAGTTCTTC. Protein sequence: CASSFRDSMWNEQFF.

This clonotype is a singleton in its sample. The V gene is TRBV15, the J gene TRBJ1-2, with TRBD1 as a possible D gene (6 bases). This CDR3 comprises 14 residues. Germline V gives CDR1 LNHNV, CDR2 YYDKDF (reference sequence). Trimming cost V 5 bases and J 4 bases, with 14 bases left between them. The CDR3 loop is CATSGAGDIYGYTF. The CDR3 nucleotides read TGTGCCACCAGCGGAGCGGGGGACATCTATGGCTACACCTTC.

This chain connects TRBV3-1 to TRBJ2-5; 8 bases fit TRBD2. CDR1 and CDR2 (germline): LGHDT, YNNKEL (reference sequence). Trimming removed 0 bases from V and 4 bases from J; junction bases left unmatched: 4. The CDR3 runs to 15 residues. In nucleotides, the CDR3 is TGTGCCAGCAGCCAAGATTGGGGACTAGGAGAGACCCAGTACTTC. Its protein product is CASSQDWGLGETQYF.

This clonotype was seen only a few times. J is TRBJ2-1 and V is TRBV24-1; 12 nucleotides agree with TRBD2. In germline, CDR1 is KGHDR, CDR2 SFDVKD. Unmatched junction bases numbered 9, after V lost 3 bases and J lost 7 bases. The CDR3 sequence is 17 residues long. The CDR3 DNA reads TGTGCCACCAGTGATCCCGCCAGGGGACTAGCGGGTAATGAGCAGTTCTTC. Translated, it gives CATSDPARGLAGNEQFF.

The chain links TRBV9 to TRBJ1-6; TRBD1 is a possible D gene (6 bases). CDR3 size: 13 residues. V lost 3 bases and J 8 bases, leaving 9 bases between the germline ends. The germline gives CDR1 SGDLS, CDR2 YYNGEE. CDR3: CASSGGAHSPLHF. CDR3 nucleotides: TGTGCCAGCAGCGGGGGGGCTCATTCACCCCTCCACTTT.

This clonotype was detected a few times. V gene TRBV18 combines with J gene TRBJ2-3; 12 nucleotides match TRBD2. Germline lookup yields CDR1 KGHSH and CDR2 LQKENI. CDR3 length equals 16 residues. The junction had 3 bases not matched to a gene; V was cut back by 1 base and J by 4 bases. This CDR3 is CASSPRTSGNADTQYF. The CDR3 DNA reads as TGTGCCAGCTCACCACGGACTAGCGGGAACGCAGATACGCAGTATTTT. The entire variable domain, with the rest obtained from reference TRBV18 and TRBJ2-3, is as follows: NAGVMQNPRHLVRRRGQEARLRCSPMKGHSHVYWYRQLPEEGLKFMVYLQKENIIDESGMPKERFSAEFPKEGPSILRIQQVVRGDSAAYFCASSPRTSGNADTQYFGPGTRLTVL.

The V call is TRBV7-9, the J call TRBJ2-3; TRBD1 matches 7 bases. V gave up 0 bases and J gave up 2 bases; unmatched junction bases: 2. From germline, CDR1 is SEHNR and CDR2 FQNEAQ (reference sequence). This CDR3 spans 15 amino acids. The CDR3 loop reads CASSLAGTATDTQYF. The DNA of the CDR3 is TGTGCCAGCAGCTTAGCGGGGACAGCCACAGATACGCAGTATTTT.

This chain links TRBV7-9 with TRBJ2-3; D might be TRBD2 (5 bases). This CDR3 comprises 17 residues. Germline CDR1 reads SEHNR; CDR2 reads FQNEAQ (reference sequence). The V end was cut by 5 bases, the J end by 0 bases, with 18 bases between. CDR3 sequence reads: CASSDRSGILSTDTQYF. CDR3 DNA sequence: TGTGCCAGCAGCGACCGATCGGGGATCCTTAGCACAGATACGCAGTATTTT.

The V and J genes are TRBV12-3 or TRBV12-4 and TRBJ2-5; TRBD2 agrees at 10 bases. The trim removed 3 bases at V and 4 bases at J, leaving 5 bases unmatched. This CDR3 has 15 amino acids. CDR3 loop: CASSFTSGVGETQYF. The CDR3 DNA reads TGTGCCAGCAGTTTCACTAGCGGGGTAGGAGAGACCCAGTACTTC.

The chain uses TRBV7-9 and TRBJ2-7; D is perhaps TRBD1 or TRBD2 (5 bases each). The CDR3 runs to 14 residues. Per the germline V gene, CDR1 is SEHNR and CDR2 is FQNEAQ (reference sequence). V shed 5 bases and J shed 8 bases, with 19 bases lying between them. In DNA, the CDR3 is TGTGCCAGCAGCGCCGCCGGGACGGTCTCGAAGCAGTACTTC. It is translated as CASSAAGTVSKQYF.

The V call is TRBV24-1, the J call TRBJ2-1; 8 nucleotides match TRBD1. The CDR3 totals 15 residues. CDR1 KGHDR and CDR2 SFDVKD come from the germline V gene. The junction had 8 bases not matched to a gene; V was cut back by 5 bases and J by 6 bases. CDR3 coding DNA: TGTGCCACCAGTGCATCAGGACAGGGTATCAATGAGCAGTTCTTC. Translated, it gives CATSASGQGINEQFF.

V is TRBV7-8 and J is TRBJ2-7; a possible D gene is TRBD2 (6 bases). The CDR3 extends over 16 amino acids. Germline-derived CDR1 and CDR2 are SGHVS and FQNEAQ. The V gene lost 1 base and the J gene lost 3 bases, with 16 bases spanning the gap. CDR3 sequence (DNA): TGTGCCAGCAGCTTAGACCTTGAGGGCGGGGACTACGAGCAGTACTTC. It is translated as CASSLDLEGGDYEQYF.

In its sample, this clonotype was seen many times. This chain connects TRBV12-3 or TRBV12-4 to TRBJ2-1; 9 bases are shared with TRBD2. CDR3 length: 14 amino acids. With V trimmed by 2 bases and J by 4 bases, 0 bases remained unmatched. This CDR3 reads CASSLLAGYNEQFF. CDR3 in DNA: TGTGCCAGCAGTTTACTAGCGGGGTACAATGAGCAGTTCTTC.

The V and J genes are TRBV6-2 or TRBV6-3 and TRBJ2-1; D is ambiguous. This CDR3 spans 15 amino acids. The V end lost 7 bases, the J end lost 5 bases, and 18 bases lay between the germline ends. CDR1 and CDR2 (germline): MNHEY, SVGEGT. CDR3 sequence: CASNPLTGHHNEQFF. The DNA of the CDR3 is TGTGCCAGCAACCCCCTGACGGGCCACCACAATGAGCAGTTCTTC.

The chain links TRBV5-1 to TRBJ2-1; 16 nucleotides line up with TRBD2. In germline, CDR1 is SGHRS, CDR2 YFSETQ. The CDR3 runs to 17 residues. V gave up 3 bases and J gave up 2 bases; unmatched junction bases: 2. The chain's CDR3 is CASSWGLAGGPYNEQFF. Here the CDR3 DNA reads TGCGCCAGCAGCTGGGGACTAGCGGGAGGGCCCTACAATGAGCAGTTCTTC.

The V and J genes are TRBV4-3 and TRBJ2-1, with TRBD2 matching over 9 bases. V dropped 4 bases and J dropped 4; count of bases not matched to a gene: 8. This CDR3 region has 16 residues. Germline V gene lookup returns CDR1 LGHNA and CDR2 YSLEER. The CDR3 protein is CASSRELAGGYNEQFF. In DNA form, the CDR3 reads TGCGCCAGCAGCCGCGAACTAGCGGGTGGGTACAATGAGCAGTTCTTC.

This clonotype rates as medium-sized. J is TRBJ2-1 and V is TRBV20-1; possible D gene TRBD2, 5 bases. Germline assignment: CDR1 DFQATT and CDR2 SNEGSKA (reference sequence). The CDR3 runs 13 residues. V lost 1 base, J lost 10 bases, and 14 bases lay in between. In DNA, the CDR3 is TGCAGTGCTAGAGGGACTCTTGCTGGAGAGCAGTTCTTC. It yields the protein CSARGTLAGEQFF.

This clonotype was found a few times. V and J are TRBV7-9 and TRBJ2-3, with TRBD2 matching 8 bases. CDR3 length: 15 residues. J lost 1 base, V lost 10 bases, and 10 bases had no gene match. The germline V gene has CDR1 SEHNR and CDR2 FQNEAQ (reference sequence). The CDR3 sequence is CAISPGLGGTDTQYF. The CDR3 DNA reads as TGTGCCATTTCCCCGGGACTAGGGGGCACAGATACGCAGTATTTT.

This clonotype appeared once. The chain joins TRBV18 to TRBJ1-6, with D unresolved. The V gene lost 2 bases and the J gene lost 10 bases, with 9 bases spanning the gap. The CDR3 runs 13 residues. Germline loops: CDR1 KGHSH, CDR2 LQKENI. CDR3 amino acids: CASSPVGDSPLHF. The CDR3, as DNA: TGTGCCAGCTCACCAGTGGGAGACTCACCCCTCCACTTT.

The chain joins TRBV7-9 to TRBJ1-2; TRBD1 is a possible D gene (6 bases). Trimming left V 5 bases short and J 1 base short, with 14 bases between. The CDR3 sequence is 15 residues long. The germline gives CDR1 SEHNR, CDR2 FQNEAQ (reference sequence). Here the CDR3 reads CASSASGADNYGYTF. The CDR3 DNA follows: TGTGCCAGCAGCGCATCGGGGGCGGATAACTATGGCTACACCTTC.

CDR3 nucleotides: TGCAGCGTTAACCAGGGGGTCTCCACAGATACGCAGTATTTT. It translates to CSVNQGVSTDTQYF. The chain joins TRBV29-1 to TRBJ2-3, with 7 bases aligning to TRBD1. There are 14 residues in the CDR3. The germline V gene has CDR1 SQVTM and CDR2 ANQGSEA. The trim removed 5 bases at V and 2 bases at J, leaving 7 bases unmatched.

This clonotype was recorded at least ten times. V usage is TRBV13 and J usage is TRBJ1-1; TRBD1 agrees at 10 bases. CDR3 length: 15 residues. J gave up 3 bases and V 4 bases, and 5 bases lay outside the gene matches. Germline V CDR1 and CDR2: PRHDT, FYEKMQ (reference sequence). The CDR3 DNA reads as TGTGCCAGCAGCTGGACAGGGGGTTGGGACACTGAAGCTTTCTTT. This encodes CASSWTGGWDTEAFF.

Written as DNA, the CDR3 is TGTGCCAGCAGTTACTCGAAGAAGCCTTCCTACGAGCAGTACTTC. Residues: CASSYSKKPSYEQYF. The V gene is TRBV6-2 or TRBV6-3, the J gene TRBJ2-7, with D uncertain. This CDR3 has 15 amino acids. Trimming shortened V by 0 bases and J by 1 base, and 10 bases separated the two germline ends. Germline assignment: CDR1 MNHEY and CDR2 SVGEGT.